The T cell receptor (beta chain) under discussion was sequenced for a study of response to subunit inactivated influenza vaccine. There are 14 residues in the CDR3. Between the trimmed V and J ends, which lost 5 bases and 3 bases, there was a span of 13 bases. The germline V gene has CDR1 SGHRS and CDR2 YFSETQ. TCRdb reanalysed the RT-PCR reads using MiXCR and keeps one entry per CDR3 protein. The top ten hold 2.5% to 3.5% of the sample, which has roughly 500,000 distinct CDR3 sequences, around a quarter seen once. This clonotype showed up many times. The same sample was also studied in work on T cells expressing NK-cell markers. That paper notes: cDNA encoding TCR beta was synthesized via 5'RACE template switching incorporating UMIs.

This sample comprised CD4+ T cells sorted from PBMCs, obtained 12 days after vaccination. The genes are TRBV5-1 and TRBJ2-3; D perhaps matches TRBD2 (5 bases). The clonotype was recovered from a man aged 50 to 60 who received an inactivated influenza vaccine. CDR3 coding DNA: TGCGCCAGCAGTTCGATCGGGGTGACAGATACGCAGTATTTT. Its translation: CASSSIGVTDTQYF.